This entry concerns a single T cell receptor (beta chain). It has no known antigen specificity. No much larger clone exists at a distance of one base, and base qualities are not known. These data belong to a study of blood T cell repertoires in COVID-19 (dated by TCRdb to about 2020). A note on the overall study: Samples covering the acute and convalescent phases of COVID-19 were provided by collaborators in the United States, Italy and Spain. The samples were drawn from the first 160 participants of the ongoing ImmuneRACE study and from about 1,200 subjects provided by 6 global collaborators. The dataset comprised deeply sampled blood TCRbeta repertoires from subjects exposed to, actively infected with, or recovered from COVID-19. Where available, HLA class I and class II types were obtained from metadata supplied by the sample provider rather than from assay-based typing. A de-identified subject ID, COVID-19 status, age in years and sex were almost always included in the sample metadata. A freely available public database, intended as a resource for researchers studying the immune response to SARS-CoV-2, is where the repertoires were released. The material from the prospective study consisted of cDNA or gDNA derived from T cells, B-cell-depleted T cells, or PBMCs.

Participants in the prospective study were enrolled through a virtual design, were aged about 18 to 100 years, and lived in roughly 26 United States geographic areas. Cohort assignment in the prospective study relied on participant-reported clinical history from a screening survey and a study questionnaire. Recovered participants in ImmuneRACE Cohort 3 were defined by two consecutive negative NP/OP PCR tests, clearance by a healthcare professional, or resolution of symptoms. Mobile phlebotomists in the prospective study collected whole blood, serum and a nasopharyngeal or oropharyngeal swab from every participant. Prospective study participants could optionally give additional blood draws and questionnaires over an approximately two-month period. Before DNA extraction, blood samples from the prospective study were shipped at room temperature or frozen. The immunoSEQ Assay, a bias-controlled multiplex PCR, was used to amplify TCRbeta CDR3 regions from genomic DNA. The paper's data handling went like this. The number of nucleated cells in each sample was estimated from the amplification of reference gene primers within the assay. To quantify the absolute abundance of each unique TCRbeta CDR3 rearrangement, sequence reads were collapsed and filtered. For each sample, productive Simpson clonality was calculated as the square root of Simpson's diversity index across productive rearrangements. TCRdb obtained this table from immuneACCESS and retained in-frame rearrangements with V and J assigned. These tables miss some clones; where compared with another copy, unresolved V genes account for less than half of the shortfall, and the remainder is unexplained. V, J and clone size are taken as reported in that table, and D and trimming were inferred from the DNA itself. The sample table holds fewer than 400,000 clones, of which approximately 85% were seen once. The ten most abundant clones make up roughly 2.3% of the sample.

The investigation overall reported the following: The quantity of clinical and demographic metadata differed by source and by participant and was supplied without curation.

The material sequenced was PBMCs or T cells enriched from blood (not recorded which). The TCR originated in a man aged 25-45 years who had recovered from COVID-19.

The CDR3 reads CATSRGSSGRDTQYF. The DNA sequence is as follows: TGTGCCACCTCACGGGGGTCTAGCGGGAGGGATACGCAGTATTTT. This chain is built from TRBV6-4 and TRBJ2-3; a stretch of 11 junction bases matches TRBD2. Ends trimmed: V by 10 bases, J by 6 bases; bases unmatched to a gene: 12. The germline V gene encodes CDR1 MRHNA and CDR2 SNTAGT. From cysteine to phenylalanine, the CDR3 is 15 amino acids long. CDR3 DNA is the only sequence kept; it has 45 bases, read in frame from the first base.